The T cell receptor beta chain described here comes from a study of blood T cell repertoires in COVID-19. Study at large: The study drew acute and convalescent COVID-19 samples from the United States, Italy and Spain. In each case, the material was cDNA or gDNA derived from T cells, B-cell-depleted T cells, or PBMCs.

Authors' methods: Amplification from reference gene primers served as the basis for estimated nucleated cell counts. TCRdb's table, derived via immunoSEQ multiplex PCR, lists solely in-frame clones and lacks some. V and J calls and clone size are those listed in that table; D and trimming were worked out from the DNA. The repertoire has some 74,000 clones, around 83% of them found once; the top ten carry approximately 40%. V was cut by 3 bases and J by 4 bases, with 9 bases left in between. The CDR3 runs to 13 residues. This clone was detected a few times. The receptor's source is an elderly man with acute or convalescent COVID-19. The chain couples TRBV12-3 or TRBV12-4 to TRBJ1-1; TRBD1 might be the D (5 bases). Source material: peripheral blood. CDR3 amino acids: CASSFYRGTEAFF. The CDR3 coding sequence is TGTGCCAGCAGTTTTTATAGGGGCACTGAAGCTTTCTTT.